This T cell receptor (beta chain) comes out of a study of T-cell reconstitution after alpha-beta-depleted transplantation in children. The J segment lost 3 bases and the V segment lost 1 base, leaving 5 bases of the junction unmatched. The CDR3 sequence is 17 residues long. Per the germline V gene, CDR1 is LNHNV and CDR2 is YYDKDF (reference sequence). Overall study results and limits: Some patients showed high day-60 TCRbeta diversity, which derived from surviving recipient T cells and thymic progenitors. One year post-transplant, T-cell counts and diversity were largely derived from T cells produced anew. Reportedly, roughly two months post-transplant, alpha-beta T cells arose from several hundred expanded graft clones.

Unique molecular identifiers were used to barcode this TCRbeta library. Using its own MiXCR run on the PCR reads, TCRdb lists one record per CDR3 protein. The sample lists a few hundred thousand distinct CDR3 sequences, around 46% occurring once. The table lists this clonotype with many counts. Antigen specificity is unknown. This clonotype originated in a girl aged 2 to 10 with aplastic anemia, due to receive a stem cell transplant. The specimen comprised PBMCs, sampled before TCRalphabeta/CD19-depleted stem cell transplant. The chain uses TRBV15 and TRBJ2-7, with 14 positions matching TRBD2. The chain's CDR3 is CATSRGGGLAGGYEQYF. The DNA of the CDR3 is TGTGCCACCAGCAGAGGAGGCGGACTAGCGGGAGGCTACGAGCAGTACTTC.